The 26 T cell receptor beta chains below come from one sample, sequenced in a study of response to subunit inactivated influenza vaccine (dated by TCRdb to 2016 to 2019). The library came from RT-PCR. The reads were generated on an Illumina HiSeq 2500. TCRdb reworked the public reads: Q25 trimming with fastp, MiXCR clone assembly, productive beta chains retained. Every entry covers one CDR3 protein and lists the most common genes and DNA from its rows. The sample table lists 500,000 to 550,000 distinct CDR3 sequences, less than 7.5% of them with a count of one. The leading ten clones occupy around 13% of the sample. Specimen: PBMCs from blood, collected around 25 months after vaccination. The receptors here all came from a man aged 45-69 years who received an inactivated influenza vaccine. Donor details come from another sample of the same person, matched by shared clones.

The chain employs TRBV6-2 or TRBV6-3 and TRBJ1-4; 9 nucleotides match TRBD1. The V gene's germline CDR1 is MNHEY and CDR2 SVGEGT. V gave up 6 bases and J gave up 6 bases; unmatched junction bases: 11. This CDR3 region has 16 residues. The CDR3 DNA follows: TGTGCCAGCAGACCCCGACAGGGGGGAGGTGATGAAAAACTGTTTTTT. It codes for CASRPRQGGGDEKLFF.

V usage is TRBV7-2 and J usage is TRBJ2-1; 15 bases match TRBD2. The CDR3 has 16 residues. Unmatched junction bases numbered 5, after V lost 1 base and J lost 10 bases. Germline CDR1 and CDR2: SGHTA and FQGNSA. The CDR3 nucleotides read TGTGCCAGCAGCTTAGGTCAGGGACTAGCGGGAGGAGAGCAGTTCTTC. This translates into CASSLGQGLAGGEQFF.

This clonotype was detected a few times. J is TRBJ2-2 and V is TRBV12-3 or TRBV12-4, with a tentative D call TRBD1 (5 bases). This CDR3 contains 15 residues. Trimming removed 4 bases at V and 3 bases at J, with 12 bases between. The chain's CDR3 is CASSWGSPDTGELFF. The CDR3 DNA follows: TGTGCCAGCAGTTGGGGCAGCCCTGACACCGGGGAGCTGTTTTTT.

The V gene is TRBV24-1, the J gene TRBJ1-5; no firm D call. The length of the CDR3 is 14 residues. V lost 4 bases to trimming and J lost 6 bases, with 12 bases between them. Germline loops: CDR1 KGHDR, CDR2 SFDVKD. CDR3 residues: CATSDPDMFQPQHF. The DNA of the CDR3 is TGTGCCACCAGTGACCCAGACATGTTTCAGCCCCAGCATTTT.

The table lists this clonotype with many counts. The V gene is TRBV10-3, the J gene TRBJ2-2; D possibly uses TRBD1 or TRBD2 (6 bases each). Germline V lookup: CDR1 ENHRY, CDR2 SYGVKD. The CDR3 covers 18 residues. Trimming left V 0 bases short and J 0 bases short, with 14 bases between. CDR3: CAISESLSGASNTGELFF. The CDR3 coding sequence is TGTGCCATCAGTGAGTCGCTATCGGGGGCCTCGAACACCGGGGAGCTGTTTTTT.

The chain carries TRBV7-3 and TRBJ2-1; D is unclear. This CDR3 is built from 13 residues. V was clipped by 2 bases and J by 8 bases, with 10 bases between them. Germline V lookup: CDR1 SGHTA, CDR2 FQGTGA. This chain's CDR3 is CASSLSPGDEQFF. For the CDR3, the DNA is TGTGCCAGCAGCTTATCCCCTGGCGATGAGCAGTTCTTC.

The chain joins TRBV7-2 to TRBJ2-3; TRBD2 matches 12 bases. Germline CDR1 SGHTA, CDR2 FQGNSA. Trimming removed 4 bases from V and 5 bases from J; junction bases left unmatched: 10. CDR3 length: 17 residues. The CDR3 DNA follows: TGTGCCAGCAGCTCCCGACTAGCGGGAGATACTGGAGATACGCAGTATTTT. Translation: CASSSRLAGDTGDTQYF. The whole variable domain, remainder taken from reference TRBV7-2 and TRBJ2-3, is GAGVSQSPSNKVTEKGKDVELRCDPISGHTALYWYRQSLGQGLEFLIYFQGNSAPDKSGLPSDRFSAERTGGSVSTLTIQRTQQEDSAVYLCASSSRLAGDTGDTQYFGPGTRLTVL.

The table lists this clonotype with many counts. The gene calls are TRBV12-3 or TRBV12-4 and TRBJ1-2; TRBD1 is a possible D gene (6 bases). This CDR3 comprises 14 residues. V gave up 6 bases and J gave up 2 bases, with 13 bases separating them. CDR3 in amino acids: CASSQGGNNYGYTF. The CDR3 nucleotides read TGTGCCAGCAGCCAAGGGGGGAACAACTATGGCTACACCTTC.

This clonotype was seen more than once but under ten times. The V and J genes are TRBV6-5 and TRBJ2-1; TRBD2 matches at 10 bases. This CDR3 spans 16 amino acids. V shed 4 bases and J 2 bases; nucleotides not matched to a gene: 5. The germline CDR1 and CDR2 sequences are MNHEY and SVGAGI. The CDR3 reads CASSSSLAGAYNEQFF. The CDR3 DNA follows: TGTGCCAGCAGTTCCTCGCTAGCGGGAGCCTACAATGAGCAGTTCTTC.

This clonotype was counted only a few times. The chain carries TRBV29-1 and TRBJ1-1, with 9 positions matching TRBD1. The CDR3 extends over 11 amino acids. Losses at the gene ends were 4 bases for V and 11 bases for J; bases not matched to a gene: 5. Germline V gene data show CDR1 as SQVTM and CDR2 as ANQGSEA. The CDR3 spells CSVAGDRAAFF. CDR3 coding DNA: TGCAGCGTTGCTGGGGACAGGGCCGCTTTCTTT.

This clonotype has at least ten counts. CDR3 loop: CASSLGGGISYEQYF. The DNA for the CDR3 is TGTGCCAGCAGCCTTGGCGGGGGAATCTCCTACGAGCAGTACTTC. J is TRBJ2-7 and V is TRBV4-2; TRBD2 aligns across 7 bases. The CDR3 loop spans 15 amino acids. The V and J ends lost 4 bases and 0 bases, in that order; junction bases with no gene match: 6. Germline V gene lookup returns CDR1 LGHNA and CDR2 YNFKEQ.

This clonotype was seen repeatedly, ten times or more. V gene TRBV28 combines with J gene TRBJ2-3, with D perhaps TRBD1 (6 bases). The CDR3 is 15 residues long. CDR1 and CDR2 from the germline V gene are MDHEN and SYDVKM. Trimming took 2 bases from V and 2 from J, leaving 11 bases between them. The CDR3 DNA reads as TGTGCCAGCAGTTTAGAGGACAGAGACACAGATACGCAGTATTTT. Translating gives CASSLEDRDTDTQYF.

The chain combines TRBV20-1 with TRBJ2-1; 14 bases align to TRBD2. Trimming took 4 bases from V and 7 from J; bases not matched to a gene: 3. The CDR3 covers 14 residues. CDR1 and CDR2 (germline): DFQATT, SNEGSKA (reference sequence). The CDR3 reads CSAIGLAGGNEQFF. CDR3 coding DNA: TGCAGTGCTATAGGACTAGCGGGAGGTAATGAGCAGTTCTTC.

The chain joins TRBV5-1 to TRBJ2-1, with D perhaps TRBD2 (6 bases). The CDR3 sequence is 14 residues long. V lost 0 bases and J lost 6, with 10 bases in between. Germline CDR1 reads SGHRS; CDR2 reads YFSETQ. The chain's CDR3 is CASSLVTSSNEQFF. In nucleotides, the CDR3 is TGCGCCAGCAGCTTGGTAACTAGCAGCAATGAGCAGTTCTTC.

The rearrangement joins TRBV12-3 or TRBV12-4 to TRBJ2-3; 8 bases fit TRBD2. J was trimmed by 4 bases and V by 6 bases; bases with no gene match: 12. The CDR3 length is 16 residues. The CDR3 region has the DNA TGTGCCAGCAGCAATCGGACTAGCTTTATCTCAGATACGCAGTATTTT. Protein: CASSNRTSFISDTQYF.

This clonotype was recorded at least ten times. The V gene is TRBV5-1, the J gene TRBJ2-2; 13 nucleotides agree with TRBD2. CDR1 SGHRS and CDR2 YFSETQ come from the germline V gene. Trimming took 5 bases from V and 5 from J; bases not matched to a gene: 6. This CDR3 comprises 16 residues. The CDR3 region is CASRLTSGGSTGELFF. Here the CDR3 DNA reads TGCGCCAGCAGATTGACTAGCGGGGGGTCGACCGGGGAGCTGTTTTTT.

This clonotype was seen ten or more times. The J gene is TRBJ2-7, the V gene TRBV20-1; the D gene is possibly TRBD1 (6 bases). The CDR3 extends over 12 amino acids. In germline, CDR1 is DFQATT, CDR2 SNEGSKA (reference sequence). V was clipped by 3 bases and J by 4 bases, with 10 bases between them. Written as DNA, the CDR3 is TGCAGTGCTAGGGATCAGGGGTACGAGCAGTACTTC. It codes for CSARDQGYEQYF.

As for this clonotype: At one end the junction does not follow the germline gene, possibly because of a read error. This sequence joins TRBV18 and TRBJ2-1; possibly TRBD1 or TRBD2 for D (6 bases each). Germline loops: CDR1 KGHSH, CDR2 LQKENI. This CDR3 comprises 18 residues. Here the CDR3 DNA reads TGTGCCAGCTCTCCACAGGGAGGTGGGATTAGTTCCTACAATGAGCAGTTCTTC. It specifies CASSPQGGGISSYNEQFF.

Ten or more counts support this clonotype. The chain joins TRBV20-1 to TRBJ2-3, with TRBD2 matching over 8 bases. The germline V gene encodes CDR1 DFQATT and CDR2 SNEGSKA (reference sequence). The junction had 11 bases not matched to a gene; V was cut back by 2 bases and J by 7 bases. This CDR3 spans 15 amino acids. CDR3 sequence (DNA): TGCAGTGCTAGACCGGGGGGTAGCGGGACATATACGCAGTATTTT. Amino acids: CSARPGGSGTYTQYF.

This clonotype was seen only a few times. V is TRBV20-1 and J is TRBJ1-1; a weak D match, TRBD1 (6 bases). Germline values: CDR1 DFQATT, CDR2 SNEGSKA (reference sequence). V lost 0 bases and J lost 2, with 16 bases in between. This CDR3 is 16 amino acids long. The CDR3 coding sequence is TGCAGTGCTAGAGATTGGGCTGGGGGGCGCAACACTGAAGCTTTCTTT. Its protein product is CSARDWAGGRNTEAFF.

This clonotype was counted ten times or more. The chain combines TRBV12-3 or TRBV12-4 with TRBJ2-1; TRBD1 agrees at 8 bases. This CDR3 comprises 17 residues. V shed 5 bases and J 7 bases; nucleotides not matched to a gene: 16. The CDR3: CASSRTGRGLTRNEQFF. The CDR3, as DNA: TGTGCCAGCAGTCGGACAGGGAGAGGGCTTACTAGGAATGAGCAGTTCTTC.

In its sample, this clonotype was seen a few times. The chain uses TRBV2 and TRBJ2-5, with a tentative D call TRBD2 (5 bases). The length of the CDR3 is 14 residues. Trimming stripped 6 bases from V and 0 bases from J, with 11 bases between. Germline V lookup: CDR1 SNHLY, CDR2 FYNNEI. CDR3 nucleotides: TGTGCCAGCAGCGTAGGACTGTACCAAGAGACCCAGTACTTC. Protein sequence: CASSVGLYQETQYF.

V and J are TRBV5-1 and TRBJ2-3, with unresolved D. This CDR3 is built from 16 residues. The ends were cut back, 1 base at V and 0 bases at J, with 12 bases in the middle. Germline CDR1 SGHRS, CDR2 YFSETQ. CDR3 protein: CASSLSETRSTDTQYF. CDR3 in DNA: TGCGCCAGCAGCTTGAGCGAGACACGGAGCACAGATACGCAGTATTTT.

This rearrangement joins TRBV28 to TRBJ2-5; possible D gene TRBD2, 6 bases. CDR1 and CDR2 from the germline V gene are MDHEN and SYDVKM. The CDR3 contains 15 residues. V was shortened by 6 bases and J by 5 bases, with 19 bases between the two germline ends. CDR3 protein: CASSIPGLEGETQYF. The CDR3 region has the DNA TGTGCCAGCAGCATCCCGGGACTGGAAGGGGAGACCCAGTACTTC.

This clonotype was counted ten times or more. The chain recombines TRBV4-1 with TRBJ1-1, with D possibly matching TRBD1 (5 bases). This CDR3 has 16 amino acids. Germline CDR1 MGHRA, CDR2 YSYEKL. The V gene lost 0 bases and the J gene lost 4 bases, with 15 bases spanning the gap. The CDR3 protein is CASSQDSAGGVTEAFF. The CDR3 DNA sequence: TGCGCCAGCAGCCAAGATAGCGCGGGGGGGGTCACTGAAGCTTTCTTT.

Ten or more counts support this clonotype. One junction end disagrees with the germline gene, perhaps due to a read error. V gene TRBV20-1 combines with J gene TRBJ2-1, with unresolved D. The CDR3 has 10 residues. CDR1 and CDR2 from the germline V gene are DFQATT and SNEGSKA (reference sequence). CDR3 bases: TGCAGGGCTAGTCTAAATGAGCAGTTCTTC. The encoded protein is CRASLNEQFF.